Below, one T cell receptor beta chain is given with its context. Sequencing was performed with immunoSEQ multiplex PCR; in TCRdb, only in-frame clones are kept and a portion is missing. The sample consists of under 300,000 clones, roughly 90% of them appearing once. The germline gives CDR1 MNHEY, CDR2 SVGAGI. V gave up 7 bases and J gave up 8 bases, with 20 bases separating them. The CDR3 contains 14 residues. This entry is derived from a study of blood T cell repertoires in COVID-19. The source is a woman aged 40 to 49 who had recovered from COVID-19. The V call is TRBV6-5, the J call TRBJ1-1; D may be TRBD1 (5 bases). Sequences were obtained from PBMCs or T cells enriched from blood (not recorded which). As DNA, the CDR3 is TGTGCCAGCACTCCACCCGGGGGAGAGGGCGAAGCTTTCTTT. Protein: CASTPPGGEGEAFF.